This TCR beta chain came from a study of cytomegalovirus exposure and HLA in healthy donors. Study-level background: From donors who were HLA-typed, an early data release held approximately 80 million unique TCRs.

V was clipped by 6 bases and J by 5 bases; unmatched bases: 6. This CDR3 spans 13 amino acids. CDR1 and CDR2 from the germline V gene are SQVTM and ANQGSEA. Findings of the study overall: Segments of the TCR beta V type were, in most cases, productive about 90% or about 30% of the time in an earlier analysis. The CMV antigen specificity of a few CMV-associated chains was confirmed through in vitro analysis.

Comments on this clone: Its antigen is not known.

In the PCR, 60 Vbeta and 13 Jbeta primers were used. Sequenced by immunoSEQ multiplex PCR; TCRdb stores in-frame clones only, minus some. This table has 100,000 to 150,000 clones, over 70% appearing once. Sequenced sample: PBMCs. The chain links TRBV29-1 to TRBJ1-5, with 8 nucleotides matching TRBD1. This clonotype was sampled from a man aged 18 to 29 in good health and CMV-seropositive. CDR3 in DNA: TGCAGCGTAATCAGGGGGCGTCATCAGCCCCAGCATTTT. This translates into CSVIRGRHQPQHF.